This is a list of T cell receptor beta chains from one sample in a study of T cell responses to AZD1222 COVID-19 vaccine. The repertoire was sequenced with immunoSEQ multiplex PCR; TCRdb's copy has only in-frame clones and lacks some. This table holds around 110,000 clones, around nine tenths found once. The source was peripheral blood, collected on day 0 of AZD1222 vaccination. The receptors come from an adult in good health. Both conserved end residues are part of each CDR3. A D gene is named only where the DNA matches it firmly. Clone size, where shown, is once, few, many, or a class for clones that have expanded.

J gene: TRBJ1-2; D gene: NA; V gene: TRBV15; clone size: few; CDR3 length: 14; CDR3 protein: CATSRETGPYGYTF; CDR3 DNA: TGTGCCACCAGCAGAGAAACAGGGCCCTATGGCTACACCTTC
J gene: TRBJ2-3; D gene: TRBD1; V gene: TRBV11-3; clone size: NA; CDR3 length: 15; CDR3 protein: CASSLQGAGTDTQYF; CDR3 DNA: TGTGCCAGCAGCTTACAGGGGGCCGGCACAGATACGCAGTATTTT
J gene: TRBJ2-4; D gene: NA; V gene: TRBV13; clone size: NA; CDR3 length: 15; CDR3 protein: CASSLGSGLGNIQYF; CDR3 DNA: TGTGCCAGCAGCTTAGGTAGCGGCCTTGGGAACATTCAGTACTTC
J gene: TRBJ1-4; D gene: NA; V gene: TRBV4-1; clone size: NA; CDR3 length: 18; CDR3 protein: CASSPPPAGTPTNEKLFF; CDR3 DNA: TGCGCCAGCAGCCCGCCCCCCGCAGGGACCCCAACTAATGAAAAACTGTTTTTT
J gene: TRBJ1-6; D gene: NA; V gene: TRBV11-3; clone size: NA; CDR3 length: 14; CDR3 protein: CASSLGVKNSPLHF; CDR3 DNA: TGTGCCAGCAGCTTAGGAGTGAAAAATTCACCCCTCCACTTT
J gene: TRBJ2-2; D gene: TRBD2; V gene: TRBV7-3; clone size: NA; CDR3 length: 16; CDR3 protein: CASSLGTSGNTGELFF; CDR3 DNA: TGTGCCAGCAGCCTCGGGACTAGCGGCAACACCGGGGAGCTGTTTTTT
J gene: TRBJ1-1; D gene: TRBD1; V gene: TRBV28; clone size: NA; CDR3 length: 15; CDR3 protein: CASSSEDRAQEGAFF; CDR3 DNA: TGTGCCAGCAGTTCAGAGGACAGGGCTCAAGAGGGAGCTTTCTTT
J gene: TRBJ2-3; D gene: NA; V gene: TRBV12-3/TRBV12-4; clone size: NA; CDR3 length: 12; CDR3 protein: CASSFRGDTQYF; CDR3 DNA: TGTGCCAGCAGTTTTCGGGGGGATACGCAGTATTTT
J gene: TRBJ2-7; D gene: TRBD1; V gene: TRBV6-5; clone size: NA; CDR3 length: 16; CDR3 protein: CASSYSGQGGGHEQYF; CDR3 DNA: TGTGCCAGCAGTTACTCGGGACAGGGAGGGGGTCACGAGCAGTACTTC
J gene: TRBJ2-5; D gene: TRBD2; V gene: TRBV9; clone size: NA; CDR3 length: 16; CDR3 protein: CASSVDPRGGGETQYF; CDR3 DNA: TGTGCCAGCAGCGTAGATCCGCGGGGGGGCGGTGAGACCCAGTACTTC
J gene: TRBJ2-3; D gene: NA; V gene: TRBV11-1; clone size: once; CDR3 length: 17; CDR3 protein: CASSLAQGRKGTDTQYF; CDR3 DNA: TGTGCCAGCAGCTTAGCGCAGGGGAGGAAGGGAACAGATACGCAGTATTTT
J gene: TRBJ1-2; D gene: TRBD1; V gene: TRBV9; clone size: NA; CDR3 length: 14; CDR3 protein: CASSVGNRGQGYTF; CDR3 DNA: TGTGCCAGCAGCGTAGGGAACAGGGGACAGGGCTACACCTTC
J gene: TRBJ1-5; D gene: TRBD1; V gene: TRBV6-6; clone size: NA; CDR3 length: 16; CDR3 protein: CASSVTGGTGNQPQHF; CDR3 DNA: TGTGCCAGCAGTGTTACCGGAGGGACAGGCAATCAGCCCCAGCATTTT
J gene: TRBJ2-4; D gene: TRBD1; V gene: TRBV6-4; clone size: NA; CDR3 length: 12; CDR3 protein: CASWDRRDIQYF; CDR3 DNA: TGTGCCAGCTGGGACAGGCGGGACATTCAGTACTTC
J gene: TRBJ2-7; D gene: NA; V gene: TRBV27; clone size: NA; CDR3 length: 13; CDR3 protein: CASSPGLSYEQYF; CDR3 DNA: TGTGCCAGCAGCCCCGGCCTCTCCTACGAGCAGTACTTC
J gene: TRBJ1-4; D gene: NA; V gene: TRBV3-1/TRBV3-2; clone size: few; CDR3 length: 14; CDR3 protein: CASSWGISNEKLFF; CDR3 DNA: TGTGCCAGCAGCTGGGGGATCTCTAATGAAAAACTGTTTTTT